This TCR beta chain originates from a study of T cell responses to AZD1222 COVID-19 vaccine. Overall study context: Combined were second doses at about 4 or about 12 weeks. Study-level results: Unmutated variant regions reportedly attract nearly half of all spike-specific TCRs. Donor demographics were predominantly white British with a female majority; clonal diversity may be underestimated.

The CDR3 length is 13 residues. The germline V gene has CDR1 MGHRA and CDR2 YSYEKL. Trimming left V 5 bases short and J 5 bases short, with 12 bases between. This clone appeared once. The antigen is undetermined. TCRdb's copy holds only in-frame clones and misses some; the assay was immunoSEQ multiplex PCR. This sample carries about 140,000 clones, approximately 92% of them seen once, and the ten largest clones take 2.3%. The rearrangement joins TRBV4-1 to TRBJ1-2; D uncertain. The sequencing here drew on peripheral blood, taken on day 0 of AZD1222 vaccination. The source of this sequence is an adult in good health. The CDR3 loop reads CASSFGPSYGYTF. CDR3 coding DNA: TGCGCCAGCAGCTTCGGACCTTCGTATGGCTACACCTTC.